This T cell receptor beta chain was captured by sequencing in a study of neurological immune-mediated disorders. The study, taken as a whole, reports: Among 34 multiple sclerosis patients, phylogenetic grouping put the repertoires of 18 into a single related-CDR3 cluster, a possible signature. The multiple sclerosis repertoire cluster showed no association with any clinical or MRI feature. The authors stated that larger cohorts are needed.

TCRdb re-called the 5' RACE reads through MiXCR, storing one row per CDR3 protein. The data hold about 89,000 distinct CDR3 sequences, with 2.6% observed a single time. Trimming took 8 bases from V and 2 from J, leaving 13 bases between them. CDR1 is ENHRY and CDR2 is SYGVKD in the germline V gene. The CDR3 spans 13 residues. This clonotype appeared many times. The antigen is undetermined. The receptor comes from a woman aged 25 to 39 with multiple sclerosis. This rearrangement joins TRBV10-3 to TRBJ2-7; D could derive from TRBD1 or TRBD2 (5 bases each). Sample: PBMCs. The CDR3 reads CAIGDGGAYEQYF. For the CDR3, the DNA is TGTGCCATCGGGGACGGTGGAGCCTACGAGCAGTACTTC.